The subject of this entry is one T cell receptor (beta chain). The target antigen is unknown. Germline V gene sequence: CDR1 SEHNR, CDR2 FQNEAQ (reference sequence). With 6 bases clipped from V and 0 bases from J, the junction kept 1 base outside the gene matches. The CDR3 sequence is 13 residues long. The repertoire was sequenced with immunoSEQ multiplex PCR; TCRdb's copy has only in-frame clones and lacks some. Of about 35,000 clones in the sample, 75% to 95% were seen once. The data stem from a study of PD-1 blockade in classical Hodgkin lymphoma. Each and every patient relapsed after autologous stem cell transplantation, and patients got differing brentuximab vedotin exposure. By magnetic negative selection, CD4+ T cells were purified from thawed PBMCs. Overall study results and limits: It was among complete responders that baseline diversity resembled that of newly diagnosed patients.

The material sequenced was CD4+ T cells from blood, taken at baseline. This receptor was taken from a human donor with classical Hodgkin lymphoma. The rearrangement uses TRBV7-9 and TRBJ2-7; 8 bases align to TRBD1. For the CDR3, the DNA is TGTGCCAGCAGTACAGGGGGCTCCTACGAGCAGTACTTC. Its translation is CASSTGGSYEQYF.